This T cell receptor beta chain was sequenced in a study of tumor and adjacent non-tumor tissue in lung cancer. V lost 7 bases and J lost 7, with 20 bases in between. The CDR3 is 14 amino acids. Germline V gene lookup returns CDR1 SQVTM and CDR2 ANQGSEA. Comments on this clonotype: A much more abundant neighbour one base away suggests this may be a read error.

A modified ARM-PCR protocol with three rounds of nested PCR amplified TCRbeta. TCRdb used MiXCR to reprocess the multiplex PCR reads, holding one entry per CDR3 protein. This table has about 75,000 distinct CDR3 sequences, 55% to 70% appearing once. This sample's RNA came from whole unsorted tissue. Distant lung tissue was collected more than 3 cm away from the tumor edge. The clonotype comes from a woman in her 50s with non-small cell lung cancer. The V call is TRBV29-1, the J call TRBJ2-1; D is perhaps TRBD2 (7 bases). Material for sequencing was distant non-tumor lung tissue. The CDR3 sequence is CSAERKGGGNEQFF. In DNA form, the CDR3 reads TGCAGCGCCGAAAGAAAGGGGGGGGGGAATGAGCAGTTCTTC.